Listed below are T cell receptor beta chains from one sample, sequenced in a study of T cell changes during pregnancy in multiple sclerosis. Generated by immunoSEQ multiplex PCR, the TCRdb table keeps only in-frame clones and is missing some. In the table there are about 51,000 clones, 93% of which are singletons. Here the sequenced sample was peripheral blood, taken in the second trimester of pregnancy. These receptors all stem from a female donor with multiple sclerosis, enrolled in a pregnancy study. Each CDR3 is given with its conserved first and last residue. D genes are given only for firm matches. Clone size, where shown, is once, few, many, or a class for clones that have expanded.

>few|TRBD1|TRBV4-3|TRBJ1-1
CASSQDDRETEAFF
TGCGCCAGCAGCCAAGATGACAGGGAAACTGAAGCTTTCTTT
>.|.|TRBV5-1|TRBJ1-4
CASREGSVTNEKLFF
TGCGCCAGCAGGGAGGGGTCGGTAACTAATGAAAAACTGTTTTTT
>.|.|TRBV19|TRBJ2-7
CASSIAPEAYEQYF
TGTGCCAGTAGTATAGCCCCAGAAGCCTACGAGCAGTACTTC
>once|TRBD2|TRBV5-1|TRBJ2-1
CASSLDGLAGNEQFF
TGCGCCAGCAGCTTGGACGGATTAGCGGGCAATGAGCAGTTCTTC
>.|TRBD2|TRBV6-5|TRBJ2-5
CASSYTAGGSETQYF
TGTGCCAGCAGTTACACGGCGGGAGGTTCGGAGACCCAGTACTTC
>.|.|TRBV6-5|TRBJ2-7
CASSPDFSSYEQYF
TGTGCCAGCAGTCCGGACTTCAGCTCCTACGAGCAGTACTTC
>.|.|TRBV27|TRBJ2-7
CASRQVYEQYF
TGTGCCAGCAGACAGGTCTACGAGCAGTACTTC
>many|.|TRBV11-2|TRBJ1-2
CASSSQDSLYGYTF
TGTGCCAGCAGCTCACAGGATTCCCTATATGGCTACACCTTC
>.|.|TRBV25-1|TRBJ2-5
CASSYTGFRKETQYF
TGTGCCAGCAGTTATACAGGGTTCCGCAAAGAGACCCAGTACTTC
>.|TRBD1|TRBV7-2|TRBJ2-2
CASSHRGHNTGELFF
TGTGCCAGCAGCCACAGGGGGCATAACACCGGGGAGCTGTTTTTT
>.|TRBD2|TRBV6-1|TRBJ2-2
CASSGLAGGPGTGELFF
TGTGCCAGCAGTGGGCTAGCGGGAGGGCCGGGCACCGGGGAGCTGTTTTTT
>.|TRBD1|TRBV6-1|TRBJ1-1
CASSRTGGEFF
TGTGCCAGCAGTAGGACAGGGGGCGAGTTCTTT
>.|.|TRBV6-5|TRBJ2-3
CASRTKRLSTDTQYF
TGTGCCAGCAGAACTAAGAGGCTTAGCACAGATACGCAGTATTTT
>.|.|TRBV5-1|TRBJ1-1
CASSLGRTETEAFF
TGCGCCAGCAGCTTGGGACGGACAGAAACTGAAGCTTTCTTT
>.|TRBD2|TRBV5-8|TRBJ2-7
CASSPGLVSVGYEQYF
TGTGCCAGCAGCCCGGGACTAGTTAGCGTCGGGTACGAGCAGTACTTC
>.|TRBD2|TRBV4-3|TRBJ2-3
CASSQGTSGSLDTQYF
TGCGCCAGCAGCCAGGGGACTAGCGGGAGTTTGGATACGCAGTATTTT
>.|.|TRBV18|TRBJ1-1
CASSHAEPGVNTEAFF
TGTGCCAGCTCTCATGCAGAGCCAGGGGTGAACACTGAAGCTTTCTTT
>.|.|TRBV30|TRBJ1-2
CAWDGRGYGYTF
TGTGCCTGGGACGGACGGGGATATGGCTACACCTTC
>once|TRBD2|TRBV18|TRBJ2-1
CASSPMAGGNEQFF
TGTGCCAGCTCACCAATGGCGGGAGGAAATGAGCAGTTCTTC
>.|TRBD2|TRBV5-1|TRBJ2-5
CASSPRNRGLATDQETQYF
TGCGCCAGCAGCCCTAGAAACCGAGGACTAGCAACGGACCAAGAGACCCAGTACTTC
>.|TRBD2|TRBV29-1|TRBJ2-7
CSVKPGLADYEQYF
TGCAGCGTTAAACCGGGACTAGCGGACTACGAGCAGTACTTC
>.|.|TRBV7-2|TRBJ2-6
CASKKERGANVLTF
TGTGCCAGCAAAAAGGAGCGGGGGGCCAACGTCCTGACTTTC
>.|.|TRBV19|TRBJ2-1
CASSIGRQGHNEQFF
TGTGCCAGTAGTATAGGCAGGCAGGGGCATAATGAGCAGTTCTTC
>once|.|TRBV11-2|TRBJ2-5
CASSLTQRGGEQETQYF
TGTGCCAGCAGCCTAACCCAAAGAGGAGGTGAGCAAGAGACCCAGTACTTC
>.|TRBD1|TRBV7-2|TRBJ2-2
CASSLVRGHTGELFF
TGTGCCAGCAGCTTAGTCAGGGGGCACACCGGGGAGCTGTTTTTT
>.|TRBD1|TRBV2|TRBJ1-2
CATGTGDSLWGYTF
TGTGCCACCGGAACAGGGGATTCCTTATGGGGCTACACCTTC
>.|.|TRBV6-5|TRBJ2-3
CASSKGEGSTDTQYF
TGTGCCAGCAGTAAGGGGGAAGGGAGCACAGATACGCAGTATTTT
>.|TRBD1|TRBV5-5|TRBJ2-4
CASSTIQGARGNIQYF
TGTGCCAGCAGCACAATACAGGGGGCGCGGGGAAACATTCAGTACTTC
>.|TRBD2|TRBV4-2|TRBJ2-5
CASSQEASGSETQYF
TGTGCCAGCAGCCAAGAGGCTAGCGGGAGTGAGACCCAGTACTTC
>.|TRBD1|TRBV9|TRBJ1-2
CASSGYRQGNYGYTF
TGTGCCAGCAGCGGCTACCGACAGGGAAACTATGGCTACACCTTC
>.|.|TRBV4-3|TRBJ2-1
CASSQEGISGTPYNEQFF
TGCGCCAGCAGCCAAGAAGGAATTAGCGGCACACCCTACAATGAGCAGTTCTTC
>once|TRBD2|TRBV6-5|TRBJ2-1
CASSPRLAGWNEQFF
TGTGCCAGCAGTCCCCGACTAGCGGGATGGAATGAGCAGTTCTTC
>.|TRBD1|TRBV4-3|TRBJ2-5
CASDQGVQETQYF
TGCGCCAGCGACCAGGGGGTCCAAGAGACCCAGTACTTC
>once|TRBD1|TRBV18|TRBJ2-2
CASSSLGTGGFTGELFF
TGTGCCAGCTCATCTCTCGGGACAGGGGGATTCACCGGGGAGCTGTTTTTT
>.|TRBD2|TRBV5-1|TRBJ2-3
CASSFGLAGSTDTQYF
TGCGCCAGCAGCTTCGGACTAGCGGGAAGCACAGATACGCAGTATTTT
>.|.|TRBV15|TRBJ2-1
CATSREGALWQFF
TGTGCCACCAGCAGAGAGGGGGCGCTTTGGCAGTTCTTC
>few|.|TRBV20-1|TRBJ1-2
CSARVGGGYTF
TGCAGTGCTAGAGTCGGGGGTGGCTACACCTTC
>.|TRBD2|TRBV5-1|TRBJ2-3
CASSLEGLAGTGDTQYF
TGCGCCAGCAGCTTGGAGGGACTAGCGGGGACGGGGGATACGCAGTATTTT
>.|TRBD1|TRBV5-1|TRBJ2-7
CASSSPGQGNYEQYF
TGCGCCAGCAGCTCCCCGGGACAGGGGAACTACGAGCAGTACTTC
>.|TRBD2|TRBV7-2|TRBJ2-1
CASSLASGGGDEQFF
TGTGCCAGCAGCTTAGCAAGCGGGGGGGGCGATGAGCAGTTCTTC
>.|.|TRBV19|TRBJ2-4
CASKPGTGEIQYF
TGTGCCAGTAAACCCGGGACGGGGGAGATTCAGTACTTC
>once|TRBD2|TRBV14|TRBJ2-2
CASSPVPGLAGGAPGELFF
TGTGCCAGCAGCCCCGTCCCGGGACTAGCGGGAGGGGCTCCCGGGGAGCTGTTTTTT
>once|.|TRBV19|TRBJ1-1
CASSKNGEMNTEAFF
TGTGCCAGTAGTAAGAATGGGGAGATGAACACTGAAGCTTTCTTT
>.|.|TRBV7-3|TRBJ2-1
CASSLTGDRNEQFF
TGTGCCAGCAGCTTAACAGGAGACCGGAATGAGCAGTTCTTC
>.|.|TRBV19|TRBJ1-6
CASSRRRGNNSPLHF
TGTGCCAGTAGTAGGCGCAGGGGCAATAATTCACCCCTCCACTTT
>.|TRBD1|TRBV2|TRBJ2-1
CASSERQGFYNEQFF
TGTGCCAGCAGTGAAAGACAGGGGTTTTACAATGAGCAGTTCTTC
>once|.|TRBV11-3|TRBJ1-3
CASSPDTYSGNTIYF
TGTGCCAGCAGCCCCGACACTTACTCTGGAAACACCATATATTTT
>.|TRBD1|TRBV5-1|TRBJ2-5
CASSSGQGQQETQYF
TGCGCCAGCAGCTCCGGACAGGGGCAACAAGAGACCCAGTACTTC
>.|TRBD1|TRBV7-8|TRBJ2-5
CASSPATGDETQYF
TGTGCCAGCAGCCCTGCGACAGGGGACGAGACCCAGTACTTC